The 15 T cell receptor beta chains presented below share a single source sample, sequenced in a study of cytomegalovirus exposure and HLA in healthy donors. The PCR ran on 60 Vbeta and 13 Jbeta primers. Clones were sequenced by immunoSEQ multiplex PCR, and TCRdb holds only the in-frame ones, with some missing. The sample includes tens of thousands of clones, around 83% of them seen just once. Sequencing was carried out using PBMCs. Source of these receptors: a man between 65 and 80 years old in good health and CMV-seropositive.

The chain carries TRBV5-4 and TRBJ2-2; maybe TRBD1 (5 bases). CDR1 is SGHNT, CDR2 YYREEE, per germline (reference sequence). The CDR3 runs 15 residues. Trimming removed 3 bases at V and 2 bases at J, with 11 bases between. CDR3 nucleotides: TGTGCCAGCAGCTCTTGGGGCATTAACACCGGGGAGCTGTTTTTT. It specifies CASSSWGINTGELFF.

This sequence joins TRBV2 and TRBJ2-7; possibly TRBD2 for D (5 bases). The germline V gene encodes CDR1 SNHLY and CDR2 FYNNEI. Trimming shortened V by 6 bases and J by 9 bases, and 18 bases separated the two germline ends. The CDR3 contains 13 residues. This chain's CDR3 is CASSERDVGGQYF. The CDR3 coding sequence is TGTGCCAGCAGCGAACGGGATGTTGGTGGGCAGTACTTC.

The V call is TRBV10-1, the J call TRBJ1-1; D may be TRBD1 (6 bases). The CDR3 is 12 amino acids. The germline V gene has CDR1 WNHNN and CDR2 SYGVQD (reference sequence). Trimming shortened V by 5 bases and J by 10 bases, and 14 bases separated the two germline ends. CDR3 DNA sequence: TGCGCCAGCAGTCCGGCGGGGGGGCGAGCTTTCTTT. This translates into CASSPAGGRAFF.

The chain uses TRBV10-1 and TRBJ2-1, with D possibly being TRBD2 (6 bases). Germline V gene data show CDR1 as WNHNN and CDR2 as SYGVQD (reference sequence). The V gene lost 1 base and the J gene lost 3 bases, with 10 bases spanning the gap. The CDR3 is 15 residues long. The CDR3 protein is CASSEYQRVYNEQFF. The CDR3 region has the DNA TGCGCCAGCAGTGAGTATCAGCGGGTCTACAATGAGCAGTTCTTC.

The chain couples TRBV5-1 to TRBJ2-5; TRBD1 matches at 9 bases. With 4 bases clipped from V and 2 bases from J, the junction kept 6 bases outside the gene matches. The CDR3 length is 15 residues. Germline lookup yields CDR1 SGHRS and CDR2 YFSETQ. CDR3 DNA: TGCGCCAGCAGCCGGACAGGGGCCCCTCAAGAGACCCAGTACTTC. It encodes CASSRTGAPQETQYF.

The rearrangement joins TRBV6-5 to TRBJ1-3; 9 positions agree with TRBD1. This CDR3 is 16 amino acids long. V lost 2 bases to trimming and J lost 0 bases; unmatched junction nucleotides: 2. Per germline, CDR1 MNHEY and CDR2 SVGAGI. The DNA for the CDR3 is TGTGCCAGCAGTTACGACAGGGGGTTCTCTGGAAACACCATATATTTT. It specifies CASSYDRGFSGNTIYF.

Points on this clone: Distinct nucleotide sequences in the sample also encode this CDR3. The CDR3 sequence: CASSLSTDTQYF. The CDR3 region has the DNA TGTGCCAGTAGTTTAAGCACAGATACGCAGTATTTT. The gene calls are TRBV19 and TRBJ2-3; D not certain. The V gene's germline CDR1 is LNHDA and CDR2 SQIVND (reference sequence). Trimming took off 5 bases at V and 0 bases at J, with 3 bases between the two ends. The CDR3 is 12 residues long.

The V call is TRBV5-6, the J call TRBJ1-4; 8 nucleotides match TRBD1. The V and J ends lost 0 bases and 8 bases, in that order; junction bases with no gene match: 9. The CDR3 loop spans 16 amino acids. Looked up from germline, CDR1 is SGHDT and CDR2 is YYEEEE. This CDR3 is CASSLARGQGLEKLFF. The CDR3 region has the DNA TGTGCCAGCAGCTTGGCCCGTGGACAGGGATTAGAAAAACTGTTTTTT.

V gene TRBV7-7 combines with J gene TRBJ2-1; D perhaps matches TRBD2 (6 bases). Germline CDR1 is SSHAT and CDR2 is FNYEAQ (reference sequence). The CDR3 is 16 residues long. V was pared by 1 base and J by 4 bases, with 14 bases between. CDR3 amino acids: CASSLEAGMPYNEQFF. The CDR3 DNA reads TGTGCCAGCAGCTTAGAGGCGGGGATGCCGTACAATGAGCAGTTCTTC.

J is TRBJ2-7 and V is TRBV2; 8 bases match TRBD1. Trimming removed 7 bases from V and 3 bases from J; junction bases left unmatched: 8. The CDR3 contains 14 residues. Germline V gene lookup returns CDR1 SNHLY and CDR2 FYNNEI. The CDR3 DNA reads as TGTGCCAGCACTTTTGGACAGGGTCTCTACGAGCAGTACTTC. As protein: CASTFGQGLYEQYF. The complete variable domain, with remaining parts taken from reference TRBV2 and TRBJ2-7, reads EPEVTQTPSHQVTQMGQEVILRCVPISNHLYFYWYRQILGQKVEFLVSFYNNEISEKSEIFDDQFSVERPDGSNFTLKIRSTKLEDSAMYFCASTFGQGLYEQYFGPGTRLTVT.

This chain links TRBV7-2 with TRBJ1-2, with D maybe TRBD1 (5 bases). Germline CDR1 reads SGHTA; CDR2 reads FQGNSA. V lost 5 bases and J 0 bases, leaving 13 bases between the germline ends. The CDR3 has 15 residues. The DNA for the CDR3 is TGTGCCAGCAGCCCTACCGCGGGGGCTAACTATGGCTACACCTTC. It is translated as CASSPTAGANYGYTF.

This clone was counted between two and nine times. The chain combines TRBV6-4 with TRBJ2-1; D possibly corresponds to TRBD2 (6 bases). V lost 8 bases to trimming and J lost 2 bases, with 19 bases between them. Germline V gives CDR1 MRHNA, CDR2 SNTAGT. The CDR3 has 16 amino acids. The CDR3 DNA reads as TGTGCCAGCCAGCCAGAAAGCGGGTCCACCTACAATGAGCAGTTCTTC. Its translation: CASQPESGSTYNEQFF.

In its sample, this clone was seen once. The V gene is TRBV10-3, the J gene TRBJ2-7; weak D call: TRBD1 (7 bases). CDR1 ENHRY and CDR2 SYGVKD come from the germline V gene. This CDR3 is built from 12 residues. Trimming cost V 10 bases and J 2 bases, with 12 bases left between them. CDR3 in amino acids: CASQGGPYEQYF. The CDR3 DNA follows: TGTGCCAGCCAGGGGGGCCCCTACGAGCAGTACTTC.

The table lists this clone with a few counts. The V and J genes are TRBV18 and TRBJ2-3; D remains unclear. Trimming pared 0 bases from V and 1 base from J, leaving 8 bases between. Germline loops: CDR1 KGHSH, CDR2 LQKENI. This CDR3 has 15 amino acids. For the CDR3, the DNA is TGTGCCAGCTCACCACCCTCCCTCGGCACAGATACGCAGTATTTT. Protein sequence: CASSPPSLGTDTQYF.

This clone came up once. The CDR3 loop is CAWKRAVLSEAFF. CDR3 DNA: TGTGCCTGGAAGAGGGCGGTTCTCTCTGAAGCTTTCTTT. V and J are TRBV30 and TRBJ1-1, with no clear D. Germline lookup yields CDR1 GTSNPN and CDR2 SVGIG (reference sequence). The V gene lost 4 bases and the J gene lost 6 bases, with 15 bases spanning the gap. This CDR3 is built from 13 residues.